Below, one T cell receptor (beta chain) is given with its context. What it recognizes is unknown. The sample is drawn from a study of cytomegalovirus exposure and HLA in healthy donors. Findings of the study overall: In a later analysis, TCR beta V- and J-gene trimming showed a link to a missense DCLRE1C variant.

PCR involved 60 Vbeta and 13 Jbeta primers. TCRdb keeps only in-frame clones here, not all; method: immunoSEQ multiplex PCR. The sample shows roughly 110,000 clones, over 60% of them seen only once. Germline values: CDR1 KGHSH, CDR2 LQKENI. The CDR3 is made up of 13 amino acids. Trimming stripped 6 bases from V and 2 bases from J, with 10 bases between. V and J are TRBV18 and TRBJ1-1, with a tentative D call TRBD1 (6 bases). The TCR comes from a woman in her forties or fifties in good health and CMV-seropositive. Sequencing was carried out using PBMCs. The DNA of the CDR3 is TGTGCCAGCTCCCCGGGACAAAACACTGAAGCTTTCTTT. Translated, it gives CASSPGQNTEAFF.